This T cell receptor beta chain was found in a study of regulatory T cells in long-lasting Graves disease. In the case of this clonotype: The target antigen is unknown.

CDR3 length: 15 amino acids. Trimming removed 4 bases at V and 1 base at J, with 14 bases between. Germline CDR1 and CDR2: SGHDT and YYEEEE. Time point described: persistent/refractory GD, antithyroid drugs over 5 years with positive TRAb. There was RNA extracted from PBMCs, and the TCR library was made from it. Study results and caveats: Among persistent patients, a larger number of public clonotypes were shared (approximately 3,000) than among newly diagnosed patients (about 950).

Libraries of TCR beta came from iRepertoire HTBI primers plus Arm-PCR of CDR3 regions. TCRdb ran MiXCR on the multiplex PCR reads and lists one entry per CDR3 protein. Among 350,000 to 450,000 distinct CDR3 sequences listed, around 23% were seen once. This specimen was peripheral blood mononuclear cells (PBMCs), taken when the disease was refractory, from a patient treated with antithyroid drugs. The sequence was obtained from a female donor with Graves disease. The chain carries TRBV5-6 and TRBJ1-1; D is unresolved. DNA for the CDR3: TGTGCCAGCAGCGGTTTAACAGTCACGAACACTGAAGCTTTCTTT. It is translated as CASSGLTVTNTEAFF.